This is a list of T cell receptor beta chains from one sample in a study of T cells in Graves' hyperthyroidism and ophthalmopathy. TCRdb reanalysed the multiplex PCR reads using MiXCR and keeps one entry per CDR3 protein. The table includes 400,000 to 550,000 distinct CDR3 sequences, approximately 25% detected once. What was sequenced was blood. All receptors come from a woman aged 25-40 years with Graves' ophthalmopathy. The CDR3 runs from the conserved cysteine through the conserved F or W. Fields, in order: D gene, J gene, clone size, V gene, CDR3 protein, CDR3 DNA. A D gene is named only where the DNA matches it firmly. Clone sizes are given selectively: once, few, many, or a class where the clone is expanded.

D: -
J: TRBJ2-7
size: -
V: TRBV27
CDR3: CASSLILAGSSYEQYF
DNA: TGTGCCAGCAGTTTAATACTGGCGGGAAGCTCCTACGAGCAGTACTTC

D: -
J: TRBJ1-2
size: -
V: TRBV9
CDR3: CASSVGSDGRGGYTF
DNA: TGTGCCAGCAGCGTAGGGTCCGACGGGAGGGGTGGCTACACCTTC

D: TRBD1
J: TRBJ2-5
size: many
V: TRBV12-3/TRBV12-4
CDR3: CASSPGQGARGQETQYF
DNA: TGTGCCAGCAGTCCCGGACAGGGGGCGCGGGGCCAAGAGACCCAGTACTTC

D: -
J: TRBJ1-3
size: many
V: TRBV4-2
CDR3: CASRAGLNSGNTIYF
DNA: TGTGCCAGCCGGGCAGGCCTTAACTCTGGAAACACCATATATTTT

D: -
J: TRBJ1-1
size: -
V: TRBV6-4
CDR3: CATDSEAFF
DNA: TGTGCCACTGACAGTGAAGCTTTCTTT

D: -
J: TRBJ1-1
size: -
V: TRBV12-3/TRBV12-4
CDR3: CASRQADGAFF
DNA: TGTGCCAGCAGACAGGCCGATGGGGCTTTCTTT

D: -
J: TRBJ1-1
size: many
V: TRBV2
CDR3: CASSELSGITEAFF
DNA: TGTGCCAGCAGTGAATTATCCGGGATCACTGAAGCTTTCTTT

D: TRBD1
J: TRBJ1-5
size: many
V: TRBV12-3/TRBV12-4
CDR3: CASSGTLGQGQQPQHF
DNA: TGTGCCAGCAGTGGAACTCTCGGACAGGGGCAACAGCCCCAGCATTTT

D: -
J: TRBJ1-5
size: many
V: TRBV29-1
CDR3: CSVVFENQPQHF
DNA: TGCAGCGTTGTGTTCGAGAATCAGCCCCAGCATTTT

D: -
J: TRBJ1-5
size: -
V: TRBV19
CDR3: CASTRSTLTGVKGVLSNQPQHF
DNA: TGTGCCAGTACCCGCAGCACTCTGACAGGAGTCAAAGGGGTTCTAAGCAATCAGCCCCAGCATTTT

D: -
J: TRBJ2-7
size: many
V: TRBV7-2
CDR3: CADPSEQYF
DNA: TGTGCCGACCCCTCGGAGCAGTACTTC

D: TRBD1
J: TRBJ2-7
size: many
V: TRBV5-1
CDR3: CASSSTGTEDEQYF
DNA: TGCGCCAGCAGCTCTACCGGGACAGAGGACGAGCAGTACTTC

D: TRBD1
J: TRBJ1-6
size: few
V: TRBV27
CDR3: CASSFRQGAGNSPLHF
DNA: TGTGCCAGCAGTTTCCGGCAGGGGGCCGGGAATTCACCCCTCCACTTT

D: TRBD1
J: TRBJ1-2
size: few
V: TRBV10-3
CDR3: CAISEMDRDGYTF
DNA: TGTGCCATCAGTGAGATGGACAGGGATGGCTACACCTTC

D: -
J: TRBJ1-5
size: many
V: TRBV28
CDR3: CASTKAGSSNQPQHF
DNA: TGTGCCAGCACCAAGGCGGGATCTAGCAATCAGCCCCAGCATTTT

D: -
J: TRBJ1-5
size: few
V: TRBV6-1
CDR3: CASSEAVGNQPQHF
DNA: TGTGCCAGCAGTGAAGCGGTGGGTAATCAGCCCCAGCATTTT

D: TRBD1
J: TRBJ2-4
size: few
V: TRBV6-1
CDR3: CASSEKDRARGYF
DNA: TGTGCCAGCAGCGAGAAGGACAGGGCCCGTGGGTACTTC

D: -
J: TRBJ1-5
size: many
V: TRBV12-3/TRBV12-4
CDR3: CASSFQEQPQHF
DNA: TGTGCCAGCAGTTTCCAAGAACAGCCCCAGCATTTT

D: -
J: TRBJ1-2
size: -
V: TRBV11-2
CDR3: CASSLVLIQGGSYGYTF
DNA: TGTGCCAGCAGCTTAGTCTTGATACAGGGAGGATCCTATGGCTACACCTTC

D: -
J: TRBJ2-5
size: -
V: TRBV11-2
CDR3: CASSYTRGQTQYF
DNA: TGTGCCAGCAGTTATACTAGGGGACAGACCCAGTACTTC

D: -
J: TRBJ2-7
size: -
V: TRBV6-2/TRBV6-3
CDR3: CASSYVGGTVTYEQYF
DNA: TGTGCCAGCAGTTACGTCGGCGGGACGGTAACCTACGAGCAGTACTTC

D: TRBD2
J: TRBJ2-7
size: few
V: TRBV29-1
CDR3: CSVILLARPFYEQYF
DNA: TGCAGCGTTATTTTACTAGCGAGACCCTTCTACGAGCAGTACTTC

D: -
J: TRBJ1-2
size: few
V: TRBV15
CDR3: CATSRPDGYGYTF
DNA: TGTGCCACCAGCAGACCGGACGGTTATGGCTACACCTTC